This TCR beta chain emerged from a study of blood T cell repertoires in COVID-19. The overall study: Material from acute and convalescent COVID-19 was sourced from the United States, Italy and Spain. PBMCs, B-cell-depleted T cells, or T cells provided the cDNA or gDNA that made up the material.

Trimming pared 5 bases from V and 4 bases from J, leaving 9 bases between. CDR3 length equals 13 residues. Per the germline V gene, CDR1 is SGHTA and CDR2 is FQGNSA. Original processing notes: The assay estimated nucleated cells by amplifying reference gene primers. Using immunoSEQ multiplex PCR, the repertoire was profiled, and TCRdb retains in-frame clones only, with some absent. V and J calls and clone size follow that table, whereas D and trimming were derived from the DNA. The sample shows more than 300,000 clones, 88% of them seen only once. The Seattle patients joined while their infection was active and were tracked longitudinally afterward.

The source of this sequence is a woman aged 65 to 85 with COVID-19, enrolled during active disease. This chain uses TRBV7-2 with TRBJ1-5; D not resolved. The sequenced sample consisted of peripheral blood. DNA for the CDR3: TGTGCCAGCAGCCCAGAATTGAATCAGCCCCAGCATTTT. It is translated as CASSPELNQPQHF.